A selection of T cell receptor beta chains follows, all from one sample in a study of blood T cell repertoires in COVID-19. Produced via immunoSEQ multiplex PCR; TCRdb's table is partial and in-frame only. The table has 30,000 to 35,000 clones, 85% seen once; the top ten hold about 14%. Specimen: peripheral blood. These receptors were taken from a human donor with acute or convalescent COVID-19. The donor label of this sample is uncertain. Both conserved end residues are part of each CDR3. The order of the fields is J gene, V gene, clone size, D gene, CDR3 protein, CDR3 DNA. D genes are given only for firm matches. Clone size appears in some rows only: once, few, many, or a class for an expanded clone.

j_gene: TRBJ2-7
v_gene: TRBV7-6
abundance: .
d_gene: TRBD2
CDR3aa: CASTLGTSVSEQYF
CDR3nt: TGTGCCAGCACCCTCGGGACTAGCGTGAGCGAGCAGTACTTC

j_gene: TRBJ1-2
v_gene: TRBV6-5
abundance: .
d_gene: TRBD1
CDR3aa: CASREPGQGWSDTF
CDR3nt: TGTGCCAGCAGAGAGCCGGGACAGGGGTGGTCGGACACCTTC

j_gene: TRBJ1-2
v_gene: TRBV2
abundance: .
d_gene: .
CDR3aa: CASSEWEGINYGYTF
CDR3nt: TGTGCCAGCAGTGAATGGGAGGGAATCAACTATGGCTACACCTTC

j_gene: TRBJ1-1
v_gene: TRBV7-2
abundance: .
d_gene: TRBD1
CDR3aa: CASSSSGGSSSTEAFF
CDR3nt: TGTGCCAGCAGCTCCTCAGGGGGCAGTTCGAGCACTGAAGCTTTCTTT

j_gene: TRBJ2-5
v_gene: TRBV11-3
abundance: .
d_gene: TRBD1
CDR3aa: CASSLNWDRKYF
CDR3nt: TGTGCCAGCAGCTTAAATTGGGACAGAAAATACTTC

j_gene: TRBJ1-2
v_gene: TRBV9
abundance: .
d_gene: TRBD1
CDR3aa: CASSVTGTGGNGYTF
CDR3nt: TGTGCCAGCAGCGTTACCGGGACAGGGGGGAACGGCTACACCTTC

j_gene: TRBJ2-5
v_gene: TRBV2
abundance: once
d_gene: TRBD2
CDR3aa: CASSATLLAASSLEETQYF
CDR3nt: TGTGCCAGCAGTGCCACCTTACTAGCGGCCTCCTCCTTGGAAGAGACCCAGTACTTC

j_gene: TRBJ1-2
v_gene: TRBV28
abundance: .
d_gene: .
CDR3aa: CASSPPGQNYGYTF
CDR3nt: TGTGCCAGCAGTCCCCCCGGACAGAACTATGGCTACACCTTC

j_gene: TRBJ1-6
v_gene: TRBV5-6
abundance: .
d_gene: TRBD1
CDR3aa: CASSQDRGLTPLHF
CDR3nt: TGTGCCAGCAGCCAAGACAGGGGGCTTACACCCCTCCACTTT

j_gene: TRBJ2-7
v_gene: TRBV7-2
abundance: .
d_gene: .
CDR3aa: CASGERGPTLQYF
CDR3nt: TGTGCCAGCGGGGAAAGGGGCCCAACCCTGCAGTACTTC

j_gene: TRBJ1-3
v_gene: TRBV19
abundance: .
d_gene: TRBD1
CDR3aa: CASSETGGNTIYF
CDR3nt: TGTGCCAGTAGTGAGACAGGGGGGAACACCATATATTTT

j_gene: TRBJ2-3
v_gene: TRBV19
abundance: .
d_gene: TRBD1
CDR3aa: CASTPRWTGGEDTDTQYF
CDR3nt: TGTGCCAGTACCCCCCGGTGGACAGGGGGTGAGGACACAGATACGCAGTATTTT

j_gene: TRBJ1-1
v_gene: TRBV18
abundance: few
d_gene: .
CDR3aa: CASSPGGIMNTEAFF
CDR3nt: TGTGCCAGCTCACCTGGGGGGATCATGAACACTGAAGCTTTCTTT

j_gene: TRBJ2-2
v_gene: TRBV9
abundance: once
d_gene: TRBD2
CDR3aa: CASSLFSPRGGLAGELFF
CDR3nt: TGTGCCAGCAGCCTATTTTCGCCCCGGGGGGGCCTCGCCGGGGAGCTGTTTTTT

j_gene: TRBJ1-6
v_gene: TRBV9
abundance: .
d_gene: .
CDR3aa: CASSQSYSSYNSPLHF
CDR3nt: TGTGCCAGCAGCCAATCCTACTCAAGCTATAATTCACCCCTCCACTTT

j_gene: TRBJ1-2
v_gene: TRBV27
abundance: .
d_gene: .
CDR3aa: CASSWAGTPGWGYTF
CDR3nt: TGTGCCAGCAGTTGGGCCGGTACCCCTGGATGGGGCTACACCTTC

j_gene: TRBJ2-1
v_gene: TRBV7-9
abundance: few
d_gene: TRBD2
CDR3aa: CASTFEGGPRNEQFF
CDR3nt: TGTGCCAGCACCTTTGAGGGAGGGCCGAGAAATGAGCAGTTCTTC

j_gene: TRBJ1-2
v_gene: TRBV28
abundance: once
d_gene: .
CDR3aa: CASSPSWAHYGYTF
CDR3nt: TGTGCCAGCAGTCCATCCTGGGCTCACTATGGCTACACCTTC

j_gene: TRBJ2-1
v_gene: TRBV24-1
abundance: .
d_gene: .
CDR3aa: CATSDPPSGGYNEQFF
CDR3nt: TGTGCCACCAGTGATCCCCCTAGTGGGGGGTACAATGAGCAGTTCTTC

j_gene: TRBJ2-1
v_gene: TRBV18
abundance: .
d_gene: .
CDR3aa: CASSPTLGASGYNEQFF
CDR3nt: TGTGCCAGCTCACCAACCCTGGGGGCTAGCGGTTACAATGAGCAGTTCTTC

j_gene: TRBJ1-2
v_gene: TRBV5-4
abundance: .
d_gene: .
CDR3aa: CASSFGQAPNGYTF
CDR3nt: TGTGCCAGCAGCTTTGGGCAGGCCCCTAATGGCTACACCTTC

j_gene: TRBJ1-1
v_gene: TRBV3-1/TRBV3-2
abundance: .
d_gene: .
CDR3aa: CASSQVTGGNTEAFF
CDR3nt: TGTGCCAGCAGCCAAGTAACGGGGGGGAACACTGAAGCTTTCTTT

j_gene: TRBJ2-5
v_gene: TRBV19
abundance: .
d_gene: TRBD2
CDR3aa: CASRGGLSETQYF
CDR3nt: TGTGCCAGTAGGGGGGGACTATCGGAGACCCAGTACTTC

j_gene: TRBJ2-2
v_gene: TRBV5-1
abundance: few
d_gene: .
CDR3aa: CASSPGGSTGELFF
CDR3nt: TGCGCCAGCAGCCCTGGGGGGTCCACCGGGGAGCTGTTTTTT

j_gene: TRBJ1-1
v_gene: TRBV6-6
abundance: .
d_gene: TRBD1
CDR3aa: CASSVPGGYTEAFF
CDR3nt: TGTGCCAGCAGTGTACCAGGGGGCTACACTGAAGCTTTCTTT

j_gene: TRBJ1-2
v_gene: TRBV19
abundance: .
d_gene: TRBD1
CDR3aa: CASSLGQGRWSYGYTF
CDR3nt: TGTGCCAGTAGTCTGGGACAGGGTCGGTGGTCCTATGGCTACACCTTC

j_gene: TRBJ2-1
v_gene: TRBV18
abundance: .
d_gene: TRBD2
CDR3aa: CASSPLAGGGNAEQFF
CDR3nt: TGTGCCAGCTCACCACTAGCGGGGGGTGGTAATGCTGAGCAGTTCTTC

j_gene: TRBJ1-2
v_gene: TRBV7-8
abundance: .
d_gene: .
CDR3aa: CASSLGAVYGYTF
CDR3nt: TGTGCCAGCAGCTTAGGGGCAGTCTATGGCTACACCTTC

j_gene: TRBJ2-7
v_gene: TRBV7-2
abundance: .
d_gene: .
CDR3aa: CASSTGFVSWEQYF
CDR3nt: TGTGCCAGCAGCACAGGGTTTGTCTCGTGGGAGCAGTACTTC

j_gene: TRBJ1-1
v_gene: TRBV6-5
abundance: .
d_gene: .
CDR3aa: CASKGDQHMNTEAFF
CDR3nt: TGTGCCAGCAAGGGGGACCAACATATGAACACTGAAGCTTTCTTT

j_gene: TRBJ2-3
v_gene: TRBV27
abundance: .
d_gene: TRBD2
CDR3aa: CASSLFPTSGNTDTQYF
CDR3nt: TGTGCCAGCAGTTTATTCCCCACTAGCGGGAACACAGATACGCAGTATTTT

j_gene: TRBJ2-7
v_gene: TRBV5-1
abundance: .
d_gene: .
CDR3aa: CASSPRVGSTYEQYF
CDR3nt: TGCGCCAGCAGCCCCAGGGTAGGCAGTACCTACGAGCAGTACTTC

j_gene: TRBJ1-1
v_gene: TRBV28
abundance: .
d_gene: .
CDR3aa: CASSGRGPNTEAFF
CDR3nt: TGTGCCAGCAGTGGGAGGGGCCCGAACACTGAAGCTTTCTTT

j_gene: TRBJ2-3
v_gene: TRBV12-3/TRBV12-4
abundance: .
d_gene: .
CDR3aa: CASSRDTDTQYF
CDR3nt: TGTGCCAGCAGCCGGGACACAGATACGCAGTATTTT

j_gene: TRBJ1-2
v_gene: TRBV24-1
abundance: .
d_gene: TRBD1
CDR3aa: CATSDQSVTGDFGYTF
CDR3nt: TGTGCCACCAGTGACCAGTCAGTGACAGGGGATTTTGGCTACACCTTC

j_gene: TRBJ2-7
v_gene: TRBV15
abundance: .
d_gene: .
CDR3aa: CATSRPRTGSSYEQYF
CDR3nt: TGTGCCACCAGCAGACCTCGAACAGGGAGCTCCTACGAGCAGTACTTC

j_gene: TRBJ2-1
v_gene: TRBV19
abundance: .
d_gene: TRBD2
CDR3aa: CASSKNGGAGNEQFF
CDR3nt: TGTGCCAGTAGTAAAAACGGGGGGGCCGGCAATGAGCAGTTCTTC

j_gene: TRBJ1-5
v_gene: TRBV7-2
abundance: .
d_gene: .
CDR3aa: CASSLARGSNQPQHF
CDR3nt: TGTGCCAGCAGCTTAGCTCGAGGGAGCAATCAGCCCCAGCATTTT

j_gene: TRBJ2-7
v_gene: TRBV5-4
abundance: few
d_gene: .
CDR3aa: CASSLPGDYEQYF
CDR3nt: TGTGCCAGCAGCTTGCCAGGGGACTACGAGCAGTACTTC

j_gene: TRBJ2-1
v_gene: TRBV5-1
abundance: .
d_gene: TRBD2
CDR3aa: CASSFSAGTSGYNEQFF
CDR3nt: TGCGCCAGCAGCTTCTCAGCCGGGACTAGCGGATACAATGAGCAGTTCTTC

j_gene: TRBJ2-7
v_gene: TRBV18
abundance: .
d_gene: .
CDR3aa: CASSLDSISYEQYF
CDR3nt: TGTGCCAGCTCACTAGACAGTATCTCCTACGAGCAGTACTTC

j_gene: TRBJ1-5
v_gene: TRBV30
abundance: few
d_gene: .
CDR3aa: CAWSVERNQPQHF
CDR3nt: TGTGCCTGGAGTGTAGAGAGGAATCAGCCCCAGCATTTT

j_gene: TRBJ2-7
v_gene: TRBV12-5
abundance: .
d_gene: TRBD2
CDR3aa: CASGLVQRGEQYF
CDR3nt: TGTGCTAGTGGTTTGGTGCAGCGGGGCGAGCAGTACTTC

j_gene: TRBJ1-1
v_gene: TRBV7-8
abundance: few
d_gene: TRBD1
CDR3aa: CASSLRGGQGATEAFF
CDR3nt: TGTGCCAGCAGCTTAAGAGGAGGACAGGGGGCCACTGAAGCTTTCTTT

j_gene: TRBJ1-5
v_gene: TRBV6-5
abundance: .
d_gene: .
CDR3aa: CASNPTGSNQPQHF
CDR3nt: TGTGCCAGCAATCCGACAGGCTCCAATCAGCCCCAGCATTTT

j_gene: TRBJ1-1
v_gene: TRBV12-5
abundance: few
d_gene: .
CDR3aa: CASGLQGGLTEAFF
CDR3nt: TGTGCTAGTGGTTTGCAAGGGGGTTTGACTGAAGCTTTCTTT

j_gene: TRBJ1-5
v_gene: TRBV18
abundance: .
d_gene: .
CDR3aa: CASSPPGQSSNQPQHF
CDR3nt: TGTGCCAGCTCACCACCGGGGCAGAGTAGCAATCAGCCCCAGCATTTT

j_gene: TRBJ2-1
v_gene: TRBV5-1
abundance: .
d_gene: .
CDR3aa: CASTPEGGLFNEQFF
CDR3nt: TGCGCCAGCACCCCGGAGGGCGGACTTTTCAATGAGCAGTTCTTC

j_gene: TRBJ1-5
v_gene: TRBV6-6
abundance: once
d_gene: TRBD1
CDR3aa: CASRRDRGSNQPQHF
CDR3nt: TGTGCCAGCAGACGAGACAGGGGAAGTAATCAGCCCCAGCATTTT

j_gene: TRBJ1-1
v_gene: TRBV9
abundance: once
d_gene: .
CDR3aa: CASSAQLWGDSLNTEAFF
CDR3nt: TGTGCCAGCAGCGCCCAATTATGGGGGGATTCCCTGAACACTGAAGCTTTCTTT

j_gene: TRBJ1-5
v_gene: TRBV7-2
abundance: .
d_gene: .
CDR3aa: CASSTTANQPQHF
CDR3nt: TGTGCCAGCAGCACGACAGCTAATCAGCCCCAGCATTTT

j_gene: TRBJ2-2
v_gene: TRBV7-8
abundance: .
d_gene: .
CDR3aa: CASSPEKGELFF
CDR3nt: TGTGCCAGCAGCCCGGAGAAAGGGGAGCTGTTTTTT

j_gene: TRBJ2-5
v_gene: TRBV19
abundance: .
d_gene: .
CDR3aa: CASSFPQETQYF
CDR3nt: TGTGCCAGTAGTTTTCCTCAAGAGACCCAGTACTTC

j_gene: TRBJ2-7
v_gene: TRBV10-2
abundance: .
d_gene: .
CDR3aa: CASGPQGGRYEQYF
CDR3nt: TGCGCCAGCGGACCGCAGGGGGGCCGGTACGAGCAGTACTTC

j_gene: TRBJ1-1
v_gene: TRBV9
abundance: few
d_gene: .
CDR3aa: CASSPGGVRNTEAFF
CDR3nt: TGTGCCAGCAGTCCCGGGGGGGTCAGGAACACTGAAGCTTTCTTT

j_gene: TRBJ1-3
v_gene: TRBV6-5
abundance: .
d_gene: .
CDR3aa: CASRVSSSGNTIYF
CDR3nt: TGTGCCAGCCGGGTCTCTAGCTCTGGAAACACCATATATTTT

j_gene: TRBJ2-7
v_gene: TRBV6-4
abundance: once
d_gene: TRBD2
CDR3aa: CASSDSRFAAGSQTYEQYF
CDR3nt: TGTGCCAGCAGTGACTCCCGTTTCGCAGCGGGGAGCCAGACCTACGAGCAGTACTTC

j_gene: TRBJ1-5
v_gene: TRBV6-5
abundance: .
d_gene: .
CDR3aa: CASSYSGGVGNQPQHF
CDR3nt: TGTGCCAGCAGTTACTCAGGGGGAGTGGGCAATCAGCCCCAGCATTTT

j_gene: TRBJ1-5
v_gene: TRBV6-6
abundance: .
d_gene: .
CDR3aa: CASSYGDNYNNQPQHF
CDR3nt: TGTGCCAGCAGTTATGGGGACAACTATAACAATCAGCCCCAGCATTTT

j_gene: TRBJ1-2
v_gene: TRBV24-1
abundance: .
d_gene: TRBD1
CDR3aa: CATSEAGTGADLRGYTF
CDR3nt: TGTGCCACCAGTGAAGCCGGGACAGGGGCAGACCTGCGTGGCTACACCTTC